The 15 T cell receptor beta chains given below trace back to one sample, sequenced in a study of blood T cell repertoires in COVID-19. The assay was immunoSEQ multiplex PCR, and TCRdb's table has in-frame clones only and misses some. The table has 150,000 to 200,000 clones, around 84% seen once. The sequencing sample was made of peripheral blood. These receptor sequences come from a woman aged 65 to 85 with COVID-19, enrolled during active disease.

This rearrangement joins TRBV28 to TRBJ1-4, with 9 bases that match TRBD1. Germline CDR1 reads MDHEN; CDR2 reads SYDVKM. V shed 3 bases and J 9 bases; nucleotides not matched to a gene: 5. This CDR3 has 14 amino acids. The CDR3 DNA is TGTGCCAGCAGTTTGGGACAGGGCGACAAAAAACTGTTTTTT. Encoded protein: CASSLGQGDKKLFF.

This rearrangement joins TRBV7-2 to TRBJ2-5, with D perhaps matching TRBD2 (5 bases). The CDR3 length is 16 residues. Germline V gene sequence: CDR1 SGHTA, CDR2 FQGNSA. V gave up 4 bases and J gave up 5 bases, with 20 bases separating them. CDR3 sequence (DNA): TGTGCCAGCAGCTCCCAGACTATCGGCGGTAGGGAGACCCAGTACTTC. Translated: CASSSQTIGGRETQYF.

This chain joins TRBV28 and TRBJ1-2; 9 nucleotides agree with TRBD1. After removal of 11 bases from V and 1 base from J, the junction contained 8 bases not matched to a gene. The CDR3 length is 14 residues. In germline, CDR1 is MDHEN, CDR2 SYDVKM. This chain's CDR3 is CAGQQGAFNYGYTF. The CDR3 DNA follows: TGTGCCGGACAACAGGGGGCTTTTAACTATGGCTACACCTTC.

The chain is built from TRBV28 and TRBJ2-2, with 7 bases fitting TRBD1. V lost 2 bases and J lost 4; bases outside the gene matches: 4. The CDR3 extends over 15 amino acids. Germline-derived CDR1 and CDR2 are MDHEN and SYDVKM. The CDR3 sequence: CASSLGGQSTGELFF. CDR3 DNA sequence: TGTGCCAGCAGTTTAGGGGGACAGTCCACCGGGGAGCTGTTTTTT.

CDR3: CASSVTSGRDYEQFF. The CDR3 DNA reads TGTGCCAGCAGCGTTACTAGCGGGAGGGACTATGAGCAGTTCTTC. V is TRBV7-2 and J is TRBJ2-1, with TRBD2 matching 13 bases. Germline V gives CDR1 SGHTA, CDR2 FQGNSA. V shed 5 bases, J shed 8 bases, and the junction held 6 bases outside the gene matches. The length of the CDR3 is 15 residues.

CDR3 amino acids: CASNRQTIQETQYF. The CDR3 DNA reads as TGCGCCAGCAATCGACAGACGATACAAGAGACCCAGTACTTC. This chain uses TRBV5-1 with TRBJ2-5; D is perhaps TRBD1 (5 bases). The germline V gene encodes CDR1 SGHRS and CDR2 YFSETQ. The CDR3 has 14 residues. The germline V and J ends were trimmed by 6 bases and 2 bases, with 14 bases remaining between them.

The chain employs TRBV28 and TRBJ2-7; D perhaps matches TRBD1 (6 bases). Looked up from germline, CDR1 is MDHEN and CDR2 is SYDVKM. The ends were cut back, 2 bases at V and 2 bases at J, with 10 bases in the middle. CDR3 size: 14 residues. CDR3 protein: CASSLGGPTYEQYF. The CDR3, as DNA: TGTGCCAGCAGTTTAGGGGGCCCTACCTACGAGCAGTACTTC.

J is TRBJ1-2 and V is TRBV18, with 9 bases aligning to TRBD1. Trimming at V came to 3 bases and at J to 8 bases, leaving 4 bases not matched to a gene. Per germline, CDR1 KGHSH and CDR2 LQKENI. The CDR3 contains 13 residues. The chain's CDR3 is CASSPGTGSGYTF. In DNA form, the CDR3 reads TGTGCCAGCTCACCTGGGACAGGGAGCGGCTACACCTTC.

The V and J genes are TRBV6-6 and TRBJ1-1; TRBD1 is a possible D gene (6 bases). CDR1 MNHNY and CDR2 SVGAGI come from the germline V gene (reference sequence). The V gene lost 3 bases and the J gene lost 8 bases, with 13 bases spanning the gap. The CDR3 has 13 amino acids. The CDR3 reads CASSYGGAVEAFF. CDR3 DNA sequence: TGTGCCAGCAGTTATGGGGGGGCAGTGGAAGCTTTCTTT.

V usage is TRBV25-1 and J usage is TRBJ1-4; the match to TRBD1 covers 7 bases. The CDR3 spans 15 residues. The V gene's germline CDR1 is MGHDK and CDR2 SYGVNS. Trimming took 3 bases from V and 4 from J; bases not matched to a gene: 5. The CDR3 bases are TGTGCCAGCAGTGATGGACAGGCGATTAATGAAAAACTGTTTTTT. It encodes CASSDGQAINEKLFF.

The V and J genes are TRBV10-3 and TRBJ1-5, with TRBD1 matching over 9 bases. This CDR3 region has 14 residues. V trimming: 5 bases; J trimming: 6 bases; junction bases outside the gene matches: 5. Germline V gene lookup returns CDR1 ENHRY and CDR2 SYGVKD. The chain's CDR3 is CAISTDRGGQPQHF. The CDR3, as DNA: TGTGCCATCAGTACGGACAGGGGTGGTCAGCCCCAGCATTTT.

The V call is TRBV7-3, the J call TRBJ1-1; D gene ambiguous. Germline CDR1 reads SGHTA; CDR2 reads FQGTGA. Trimming cost V 3 bases and J 3 bases, with 8 bases left between them. The CDR3 totals 13 residues. The CDR3 spells CASSFKRHTEAFF. The CDR3 nucleotides read TGTGCCAGCAGCTTCAAGAGGCACACTGAAGCTTTCTTT. Filled out from reference TRBV7-3 and TRBJ1-1, the complete variable domain reads GAGVSQTPSNKVTEKGKYVELRCDPISGHTALYWYRQSLGQGPEFLIYFQGTGAADDSGLPNDRFFAVRPEGSVSTLKIQRTERGDSAVYLCASSFKRHTEAFFGQGTRLTVV.

The V and J genes are TRBV7-2 and TRBJ2-1; TRBD2 matches at 7 bases. The trim removed 4 bases at V and 2 bases at J, leaving 2 bases unmatched. This CDR3 is built from 14 residues. Germline-derived CDR1 and CDR2 are SGHTA and FQGNSA. The CDR3 spells CASSSAGAYNEQFF. As DNA, the CDR3 is TGTGCCAGCAGCTCCGCGGGGGCCTACAATGAGCAGTTCTTC. Supplemented by reference TRBV7-2 and TRBJ2-1, the full variable domain reads GAGVSQSPSNKVTEKGKDVELRCDPISGHTALYWYRQSLGQGLEFLIYFQGNSAPDKSGLPSDRFSAERTGGSVSTLTIQRTQQEDSAVYLCASSSAGAYNEQFFGPGTRLTVL.

This clone showed up many times. The V call is TRBV28, the J call TRBJ2-7; TRBD2 matches at 11 bases. V was pared by 8 bases and J by 4 bases, with 7 bases of the junction left unmatched. The CDR3 consists of 14 residues. Germline V gene lookup returns CDR1 MDHEN and CDR2 SYDVKM. CDR3 nucleotides: TGTGCCAGCTTCAGTAGCGGGAGGGGGTACGAGCAGTACTTC. This encodes CASFSSGRGYEQYF.

V gene TRBV7-9 combines with J gene TRBJ2-1; TRBD2 might be the D (6 bases). V shed 5 bases and J shed 0 bases, with 14 bases lying between them. The CDR3 runs 16 residues. In germline, CDR1 is SEHNR, CDR2 FQNEAQ (reference sequence). In DNA, the CDR3 is TGTGCCAGCAGCCAAGGGACTTTCGGCTCCTACAATGAGCAGTTCTTC. Translating gives CASSQGTFGSYNEQFF.